The present TCR beta chain was sequenced within a study of blood T cells in healthy people across ages. Regarding the study as a whole: Older age went with lower TCR beta diversity per million T cells, in a roughly linear way.

This clonotype was counted many times. Antigen specificity is unknown. Total RNA extraction produced at least 5.5 micrograms (per sample) for the study. Sample-barcoded 5' priming and a J-beta primer mix drove a second PCR of roughly 6 to 12 cycles. Tags on each cDNA molecule came from a template-switch adaptor with 12 random nucleotides. From the 5' RACE reads, TCRdb called clonotypes with MiXCR, one entry per CDR3 protein. The table has hundreds of thousands of distinct CDR3 sequences, about 28% seen once; the top ten hold around 16%. This clonotype was obtained from a woman aged 80 or over in good health. The source material was blood.

The CDR3 loop is CASSLGGSHEQFF. DNA of the CDR3: TGCGCCAGCAGCTTGGGAGGTAGCCATGAGCAGTTCTTC. V gene TRBV5-1 combines with J gene TRBJ2-1; D is unclear. Trimming cost V 0 bases and J 8 bases, with 9 bases left between them. CDR3 length equals 13 residues. The V gene's germline CDR1 is SGHRS and CDR2 YFSETQ.